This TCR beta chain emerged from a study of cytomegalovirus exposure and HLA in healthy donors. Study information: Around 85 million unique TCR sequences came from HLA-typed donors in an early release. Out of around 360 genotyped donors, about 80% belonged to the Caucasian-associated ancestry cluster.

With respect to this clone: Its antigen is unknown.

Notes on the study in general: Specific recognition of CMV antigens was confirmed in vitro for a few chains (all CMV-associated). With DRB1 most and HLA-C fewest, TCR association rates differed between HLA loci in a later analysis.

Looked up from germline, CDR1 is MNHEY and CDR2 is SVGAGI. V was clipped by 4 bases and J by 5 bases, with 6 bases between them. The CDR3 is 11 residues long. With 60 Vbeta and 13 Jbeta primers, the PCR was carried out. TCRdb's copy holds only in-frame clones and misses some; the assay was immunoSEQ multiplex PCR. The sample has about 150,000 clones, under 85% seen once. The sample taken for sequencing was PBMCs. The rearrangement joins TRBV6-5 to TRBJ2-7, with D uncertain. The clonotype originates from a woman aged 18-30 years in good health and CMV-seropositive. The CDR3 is CASSSGNEQYF. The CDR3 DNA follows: TGTGCCAGCAGTTCAGGAAACGAGCAGTACTTC.